A single sample gave rise to the 16 T cell receptor beta chains below, sequenced in a study of graft-versus-host responses after intestinal transplantation (dated by TCRdb to the early 2020s). Library method: the immunoSEQ multiplex PCR assay. This immuneACCESS table, as held by TCRdb, lists in-frame sequences with V and J called but not all clones. Of the missing ones, under half trace to an unresolved V gene in checked studies; the others have no known cause. The sample table lists about 130,000 clones, approximately 90% of them with a count of one. The ten most abundant clones make up roughly 0.16% of the sample. This specimen's time point label, interpreted: cells obtained before transplantation from donor or recipient. No cognate antigen is known for these TCRs. The sample was unstimulated CD4+ T cells sorted from spleen or lymph node cells, taken before intestinal transplant. These receptors all stem from a human donor who received an intestinal transplant.

This chain connects TRBV11-2 to TRBJ2-6; D is perhaps TRBD1 (6 bases). CDR3 length: 15 residues. Trimming shortened V by 5 bases and J by 1 base, and 9 bases separated the two germline ends. Germline V gene data show CDR1 as SGHAT and CDR2 as FQNNGV. The CDR3 nucleotides are TGTGCCAGCAGCCATCAGGGGTCTGGGGCCAACGTCCTGACTTTC. This sequence encodes CASSHQGSGANVLTF.

The chain is built from TRBV2 and TRBJ2-2; 8 nucleotides match TRBD2. CDR1 SNHLY and CDR2 FYNNEI come from the germline V gene. The CDR3 covers 15 residues. V lost 8 bases and J lost 3; bases outside the gene matches: 8. CDR3 sequence reads: CASALKRGYTGELFF. As DNA, the CDR3 is TGTGCCAGCGCATTAAAGCGGGGGTACACCGGGGAGCTGTTTTTT.

The chain couples TRBV6-5 to TRBJ2-7, with D perhaps TRBD1 or TRBD2 (6 bases each). The CDR3 totals 14 residues. Germline V gene lookup returns CDR1 MNHEY and CDR2 SVGAGI. The V and J ends lost 1 base and 6 bases respectively, with 13 bases between them. CDR3 residues: CASSYYRGLGEQYF. Written as DNA, the CDR3 is TGTGCCAGCAGTTACTATCGGGGGCTGGGCGAGCAGTACTTC.

The rearrangement joins TRBV11-2 to TRBJ2-7; TRBD1 might be the D (6 bases). This CDR3 comprises 12 residues. V lost 5 bases and J 4 bases, leaving 9 bases between the germline ends. Germline CDR1 reads SGHAT; CDR2 reads FQNNGV. CDR3 coding DNA: TGTGCCAGCAGCAATCAGGGGTACGAGCAGTACTTC. It specifies CASSNQGYEQYF.

J is TRBJ1-4 and V is TRBV2; 7 bases match TRBD1. V shed 5 bases, J shed 7 bases, and the junction held 4 bases outside the gene matches. There are 13 residues in the CDR3. Germline V lookup: CDR1 SNHLY, CDR2 FYNNEI. CDR3 in amino acids: CASSKGQSEKLFF. The CDR3 DNA reads as TGTGCCAGCAGTAAGGGACAGAGTGAAAAACTGTTTTTT.

CDR3 region: CSVEEIGSRAFF. CDR3 DNA: TGCAGCGTTGAAGAGATCGGGAGTCGGGCTTTCTTT. V and J are TRBV29-1 and TRBJ1-1; D call uncertain. This CDR3 contains 12 residues. Per the germline V gene, CDR1 is SQVTM and CDR2 is ANQGSEA. V lost 0 bases and J lost 11, with 13 bases in between.

This clone was seen only once. The chain recombines TRBV4-1 with TRBJ2-3; the D gene is possibly TRBD2 (5 bases). The germline CDR1 and CDR2 sequences are MGHRA and YSYEKL. The ends were cut back, 2 bases at V and 6 bases at J, with 12 bases in the middle. This CDR3 comprises 14 residues. For the CDR3, the DNA is TGCGCCAGCAGCCAAAAACCTAGCTTGGATACGCAGTATTTT. Its protein is CASSQKPSLDTQYF.

The chain joins TRBV5-1 to TRBJ2-3; D unresolved. The CDR3 is 14 amino acids. The V end lost 0 bases, the J end lost 4 bases, and 9 bases lay between the germline ends. Germline V gene data show CDR1 as SGHRS and CDR2 as YFSETQ. The CDR3 loop reads CASSLVVGSDTQYF. The CDR3 nucleotides are TGCGCCAGCAGCTTGGTAGTCGGATCAGATACGCAGTATTTT.

V and J are TRBV6-1 and TRBJ2-2, with D uncertain. The germline V gene encodes CDR1 MNHNS and CDR2 SASEGT. The CDR3 runs 12 residues. Trimming pared 7 bases from V and 5 bases from J, leaving 8 bases between. This chain's CDR3 is CASTRFTGELFF. In DNA form, the CDR3 reads TGTGCCAGCACGAGGTTTACCGGGGAGCTGTTTTTT.

This clone was seen just once. The chain combines TRBV5-1 with TRBJ2-3; no clear D. The CDR3 contains 13 residues. Germline assignment: CDR1 SGHRS and CDR2 YFSETQ. Trimming removed 4 bases from V and 2 bases from J, with 8 bases in between. CDR3 in DNA: TGCGCCAGCAGCCCAAGCAACACAGATACGCAGTATTTT. Its translation: CASSPSNTDTQYF. Full variable domain (remainder filled in from reference TRBV5-1 and TRBJ2-3): KAGVTQTPRYLIKTRGQQVTLSCSPISGHRSVSWYQQTPGQGLQFLFEYFSETQRNKGNFPGRFSGRQFSNSRSEMNVSTLELGDSALYLCASSPSNTDTQYFGPGTRLTVL.

The CDR3 DNA is TGTGCCAGCAGCAGCCCAGGGGAGCTATATGGCTACACCTTC. Amino acid sequence: CASSSPGELYGYTF. The rearrangement uses TRBV21-1 and TRBJ1-2; TRBD1 is the table's D call, not checked against the DNA. TRBV21-1 is a known pseudogene. CDR3 length: 14 residues.

In this sample, this clone turned up once. The V gene is TRBV28, the J gene TRBJ1-2, with no clear D. V lost 3 bases to trimming and J lost 0 bases, with 11 bases between them. Germline values: CDR1 MDHEN, CDR2 SYDVKM. CDR3 length: 15 residues. The CDR3 DNA is TGTGCCAGCAGTTTGGTGACAAAAACTAACTATGGCTACACCTTC. It is translated as CASSLVTKTNYGYTF.

The chain recombines TRBV19 with TRBJ2-3; 9 bases agree with TRBD2. The V and J ends lost 10 bases and 3 bases, in that order; junction bases with no gene match: 11. The germline V gene encodes CDR1 LNHDA and CDR2 SQIVND (reference sequence). The CDR3 runs to 15 residues. Here the CDR3 DNA reads TGTGCCACTAGACACGCGGGGGGGATAACAGATACGCAGTATTTT. Encoded protein: CATRHAGGITDTQYF.

This chain connects TRBV6-5 to TRBJ1-5, with a possible D match to TRBD1 (5 bases). In germline, CDR1 is MNHEY, CDR2 SVGAGI. This CDR3 region has 13 residues. Trimming removed 0 bases at V and 5 bases at J, with 5 bases between. The CDR3 protein is CASSYSGDQPQHF. Here the CDR3 DNA reads TGTGCCAGCAGTTACTCGGGGGATCAGCCCCAGCATTTT.

The chain joins TRBV5-1 to TRBJ2-3, with 11 bases aligning to TRBD2. CDR3 length: 16 residues. Germline CDR1 and CDR2: SGHRS and YFSETQ. Trimming cost V 4 bases and J 2 bases; bases outside gene matches: 6. The CDR3 DNA reads as TGCGCCAGCAGCGGGGGGACTAGCGGCCCCACAGATACGCAGTATTTT. It encodes CASSGGTSGPTDTQYF. Full variable domain (rest looked up from reference TRBV5-1 and TRBJ2-3): KAGVTQTPRYLIKTRGQQVTLSCSPISGHRSVSWYQQTPGQGLQFLFEYFSETQRNKGNFPGRFSGRQFSNSRSEMNVSTLELGDSALYLCASSGGTSGPTDTQYFGPGTRLTVL.

This chain links TRBV5-1 with TRBJ2-1; 8 bases align to TRBD2. Germline V gene lookup returns CDR1 SGHRS and CDR2 YFSETQ. This CDR3 is 13 amino acids long. V dropped 3 bases and J dropped 7; count of bases not matched to a gene: 3. The CDR3 spells CASSYGGANEQFF. CDR3 sequence (DNA): TGCGCCAGCAGCTACGGGGGGGCTAATGAGCAGTTCTTC.